The clone carrying this TCR beta chain has just a few counts. Sorting was performed after the reaction on proliferating CFSE-low CD3+CD4+ and CD3+CD8+ responders. These data are taken from a study of graft-versus-host responses after intestinal transplantation. Study overall: Multivisceral, liver-intestinal, or isolated intestinal grafts went to recipients. Tacrolimus plus steroids were given to all recipients for about 3 years, preceded by anti-thymocyte globulin induction.

Whole-study results and caveats: Recipient marrow showed GvH clones, some seen first in ileum or blood.

Assay used: immunoSEQ multiplex PCR; TCRdb lists only in-frame clones, some missing. The sample lists around 13,000 clones, roughly 35% occurring once. The TCR was taken from a human patient who received an intestinal transplant. Here the sequenced sample was alloreactive CD4+ T cells from a mixed lymphocyte reaction culture, taken before intestinal transplant. This sample's subset: CFSE-low proliferating T cells sorted from roughly six-day pre-transplant mixed lymphocyte reaction (GvH or HvG direction).

CDR3 bases: TGTGCCAGTAGGCCGTCTGGGGCCCAAAATGAAAAACTGTTTTTT. Translating it yields CASRPSGAQNEKLFF. The chain joins TRBV19 to TRBJ1-4, with D perhaps TRBD1 (5 bases). The V end lost 6 bases, the J end lost 5 bases, and 16 bases lay between the germline ends. CDR1 and CDR2 (germline): LNHDA, SQIVND (reference sequence). CDR3 length: 15 amino acids.